This T cell receptor beta chain was sequenced in a study of beta chain features in type 1 diabetes. Whole-study context: Healthy donors, compared against patients, showed similar age, gender and cell yields. Study conclusions and caveats: In every one of the four CD4+ subsets, TCRB CDR3s were moderately but significantly shorter in Type 1 diabetes patients.

The CDR3 runs 14 residues. The J segment lost 6 bases and the V segment lost 10 bases, leaving 11 bases of the junction unmatched. From germline, CDR1 is MNHEY and CDR2 SMNVEV (reference sequence). A word on this clone: Its antigen remains unidentified.

One heparinised blood draw, averaging about 120 mL, came from each donor. Sorting based on CD45RO/CCR7/CD25/CD127/CD95/CD27 separated CD4+ naive, central memory, regulatory and stem cell-like memory cells. Investigators reverse transcribed all isolated RNA, so they sequenced expressed TCRB transcripts. Here immunoSEQ multiplex PCR was the method, and the copy in TCRdb shows in-frame clones only, minus some. The table shows 600,000 to 700,000 clones, with about an eighth occurring only once. Material for sequencing was naive CD4+ T cells from blood. The TCR originated in a man between 18 and 35 years old with type 1 diabetes. The chain recombines TRBV27 with TRBJ2-2; TRBD2 matches at 7 bases. The CDR3 here is CATGGSTPPGELFF. For the CDR3, the DNA is TGTGCCACGGGGGGTTCCACCCCACCCGGGGAGCTGTTTTTT.